These 32 T cell receptor beta chains originate from one sample sequenced in a study of beta chain features in type 1 diabetes. Notes on the study in general: All four CD4+ subsets from Type 1 diabetes patients carried moderately but significantly shorter TCRB CDR3s.

Investigators reverse transcribed all isolated RNA, so they sequenced expressed TCRB transcripts. Profiled with immunoSEQ multiplex PCR; TCRdb holds only in-frame clones, not every one. Among 350,000 to 400,000 clones listed, 10% to 15% were seen once. No antigen has been identified for these receptors. Sequencing was performed on naive CD4+ T cells from blood. These receptors all come from a woman under 30 with type 1 diabetes.

This clone came up a few times. The rearrangement joins TRBV5-6 to TRBJ2-1; D uncertain. Per germline, CDR1 SGHDT and CDR2 YYEEEE. Trimming shortened V by 4 bases and J by 3 bases, and 5 bases separated the two germline ends. This CDR3 spans 12 amino acids. CDR3 sequence: CASSPGYNEQFF. The CDR3 coding sequence is TGTGCCAGCAGCCCGGGCTACAATGAGCAGTTCTTC.

The rearrangement uses TRBV18 and TRBJ2-1, with 8 bases lining up with TRBD1. J gave up 3 bases and V 2 bases, and 0 bases lay outside the gene matches. CDR3 length: 14 residues. The germline V gene has CDR1 KGHSH and CDR2 LQKENI. The CDR3 protein is CASSPDRGYNEQFF. The CDR3 coding sequence is TGTGCCAGCTCACCAGACAGGGGCTACAATGAGCAGTTCTTC.

The chain employs TRBV28 and TRBJ2-7, with D possibly being TRBD1 (5 bases). This CDR3 has 14 residues. CDR1 and CDR2 (germline): MDHEN, SYDVKM. With 10 bases removed from V and 4 bases from J, the gap between germline ends came to 20 bases. The CDR3 DNA follows: TGTGCCACGTCGTTAGGGGCGGTCGCTTACGAGCAGTACTTC. It is translated as CATSLGAVAYEQYF.

This clone was detected a few times. Other DNA sequences in this specimen translate into the identical CDR3. The chain uses TRBV5-1 and TRBJ1-1; D might be TRBD1 (6 bases). CDR3 length: 16 amino acids. V was cut by 0 bases and J by 1 base, with 13 bases left in between. CDR1 and CDR2 (germline): SGHRS, YFSETQ. This CDR3 is CASSLASRGQNTEAFF. The CDR3, as DNA: TGCGCCAGCAGCTTGGCCTCAAGGGGACAGAACACTGAAGCTTTCTTT.

This clone was recorded a few times. The chain combines TRBV9 with TRBJ2-5, with 10 bases aligning to TRBD2. J was trimmed by 5 bases and V by 0 bases; bases with no gene match: 4. Germline V CDR1 and CDR2: SGDLS, YYNGEE. CDR3 length: 15 residues. DNA of the CDR3: TGTGCCAGCAGCGTAGCAGCGGGGGGGGAGGAGACCCAGTACTTC. Translation: CASSVAAGGEETQYF.

The chain links TRBV5-4 to TRBJ2-3; D call uncertain. The V end lost 4 bases, the J end lost 2 bases, and 14 bases lay between the germline ends. This CDR3 has 15 amino acids. Germline values: CDR1 SGHNT, CDR2 YYREEE (reference sequence). The DNA of the CDR3 is TGTGCCAGCAGCCTCAAGAACTACAACACAGATACGCAGTATTTT. Protein: CASSLKNYNTDTQYF. Full variable domain (missing parts from reference TRBV5-4 and TRBJ2-3): ETGVTQSPTHLIKTRGQQVTLRCSSQSGHNTVSWYQQALGQGPQFIFQYYREEENGRGNFPPRFSGLQFPNYSSELNVNALELDDSALYLCASSLKNYNTDTQYFGPGTRLTVL.

The rearrangement joins TRBV18 to TRBJ1-2; D gene uncertain. V lost 3 bases and J 8 bases, leaving 10 bases between the germline ends. There are 12 residues in the CDR3. Germline V gene sequence: CDR1 KGHSH, CDR2 LQKENI. The CDR3 nucleotides read TGTGCCAGCTCACCGGGAGGGCAAGGCTACACCTTC. Protein product: CASSPGGQGYTF.

In its sample, this clone was seen a few times. This chain joins TRBV4-3 and TRBJ2-3; D gene unclear. V lost 1 base to trimming and J lost 4 bases, with 6 bases between them. Germline V gene sequence: CDR1 LGHNA, CDR2 YSLEER. This CDR3 region has 13 residues. The CDR3 loop is CASSQAIPDTQYF. DNA for the CDR3: TGCGCCAGCAGCCAAGCTATTCCAGATACGCAGTATTTT.

The chain employs TRBV9 and TRBJ2-5; D perhaps matches TRBD2 (5 bases). This CDR3 is built from 14 residues. Trimming cost V 0 bases and J 4 bases, with 10 bases left between them. Germline loops: CDR1 SGDLS, CDR2 YYNGEE. CDR3 DNA: TGTGCCAGCAGCGTAGCCGTAGGGAGAGAGACCCAGTACTTC. Translation gives CASSVAVGRETQYF.

There are a few counts of this clone. The rearrangement joins TRBV28 to TRBJ2-3; the D gene is possibly TRBD1 (6 bases). This CDR3 spans 14 amino acids. Looked up from germline, CDR1 is MDHEN and CDR2 is SYDVKM. Trimming took 5 bases from V and 2 from J, leaving 11 bases between them. The CDR3: CASSPQGSTDTQYF. Here the CDR3 DNA reads TGTGCCAGCAGTCCCCAGGGGTCCACAGATACGCAGTATTTT.

The chain carries TRBV4-1 and TRBJ2-6; 7 bases fit TRBD1. The length of the CDR3 is 17 residues. Trimming removed 2 bases from V and 4 bases from J; junction bases left unmatched: 8. Looked up from germline, CDR1 is MGHRA and CDR2 is YSYEKL. The CDR3 coding sequence is TGCGCCAGCAGCCAACCTTACAGGGGCTCCGGGGCCAACGTCCTGACTTTC. As protein: CASSQPYRGSGANVLTF.

Regarding this clone: This same CDR3 is encoded by further DNA sequences in the sample. This chain connects TRBV30 to TRBJ2-7; D is unresolved. The germline V gene encodes CDR1 GTSNPN and CDR2 SVGIG (reference sequence). The V end was cut by 0 bases, the J end by 3 bases, with 3 bases between. This CDR3 spans 11 amino acids. CDR3 nucleotide sequence: TGTGCCTGGAGTGTCCGCTACGAGCAGTACTTC. The encoded protein is CAWSVRYEQYF.

This rearrangement joins TRBV2 to TRBJ2-5, with D possibly matching TRBD2 (5 bases). The V gene's germline CDR1 is SNHLY and CDR2 FYNNEI. CDR3 length: 15 residues. Trimming removed 3 bases from V and 5 bases from J, with 16 bases in between. The CDR3 DNA sequence: TGTGCCAGCAGTGATTTCAACCTAGCAATCGAGACCCAGTACTTC. Protein: CASSDFNLAIETQYF. Full variable domain (outside the CDR3, taken from reference TRBV2 and TRBJ2-5): EPEVTQTPSHQVTQMGQEVILRCVPISNHLYFYWYRQILGQKVEFLVSFYNNEISEKSEIFDDQFSVERPDGSNFTLKIRSTKLEDSAMYFCASSDFNLAIETQYFGPGTRLLVL.

This rearrangement joins TRBV7-3 to TRBJ1-1; 9 nucleotides match TRBD1. Germline trimming cut 6 bases from V and 6 bases from J; bases unmatched to any gene: 5. The CDR3 contains 13 residues. Germline V gene data show CDR1 as SGHTA and CDR2 as FQGTGA. The CDR3 here is CASRPDRGPEAFF. The CDR3 DNA follows: TGTGCCAGCAGGCCGGACAGGGGACCTGAAGCTTTCTTT.

There are a few counts of this clone. The J gene is TRBJ2-2, the V gene TRBV5-4; weak D call: TRBD1 (6 bases). Per the germline V gene, CDR1 is SGHNT and CDR2 is YYREEE (reference sequence). Between the trimmed V and J ends, which lost 1 base and 8 bases, there was a span of 12 bases. This CDR3 is 14 amino acids long. The CDR3 sequence is CASSLRAGEGELFF. In nucleotides, the CDR3 is TGTGCCAGCAGCTTGAGGGCAGGGGAAGGGGAGCTGTTTTTT.

V and J are TRBV7-9 and TRBJ2-3; no definite D call. Per germline, CDR1 SEHNR and CDR2 FQNEAQ (reference sequence). CDR3 size: 12 residues. Trimming pared 6 bases from V and 6 bases from J, leaving 10 bases between. The CDR3 spells CASRPVEDTQYF. CDR3 nucleotide sequence: TGTGCCAGCAGACCGGTAGAGGATACGCAGTATTTT.

V is TRBV9 and J is TRBJ2-1; TRBD2 agrees at 12 bases. The V segment lost 0 bases and the J segment 8 bases; nucleotides outside the gene matches: 3. The germline gives CDR1 SGDLS, CDR2 YYNGEE. There are 15 residues in the CDR3. CDR3 protein: CASSVAGTSGYEQFF. The CDR3 region has the DNA TGTGCCAGCAGCGTAGCTGGGACTAGCGGGTATGAGCAGTTCTTC.

DNA of the CDR3: TGTGCCAGCAGAGACGGGACAGTTTCCTACGAGCAGTACTTC. Translating it yields CASRDGTVSYEQYF. V usage is TRBV5-4 and J usage is TRBJ2-7; 7 nucleotides align to TRBD1. The trim removed 5 bases at V and 1 base at J, leaving 6 bases unmatched. Germline values: CDR1 SGHNT, CDR2 YYREEE (reference sequence). CDR3 length: 14 residues.

The chain links TRBV30 to TRBJ2-3; a weak D match, TRBD1 (5 bases). The CDR3 extends over 12 amino acids. CDR1 is GTSNPN, CDR2 SVGIG, per germline (reference sequence). V shed 5 bases and J shed 4 bases, with 10 bases lying between them. The CDR3 loop reads CAWSGNADTQYF. CDR3 nucleotide sequence: TGTGCCTGGTCAGGGAATGCAGATACGCAGTATTTT.

The table lists this clone with a few counts. This chain joins TRBV11-2 and TRBJ2-6; tentatively, D is TRBD2 (5 bases). The CDR3 sequence is 14 residues long. V lost 9 bases, J lost 0 bases, and 9 bases lay in between. Germline V gives CDR1 SGHAT, CDR2 FQNNGV. The CDR3, as DNA: TGTGCCAGTGGAGGACTCTCTGGGGCCAACGTCCTGACTTTC. Residues: CASGGLSGANVLTF.

This clone was detected only a few times. The V and J genes are TRBV30 and TRBJ2-7; 8 positions match TRBD2. V was clipped by 3 bases and J by 1 base; unmatched bases: 5. CDR1 and CDR2 from the germline V gene are GTSNPN and SVGIG (reference sequence). This CDR3 has 14 residues. The CDR3 DNA reads TGTGCCTGGAGCCCACCGGGGGGGTCCTACGAGCAGTACTTC. Translation: CAWSPPGGSYEQYF.

A few counts support this clone. This chain connects TRBV30 to TRBJ2-5, with D perhaps TRBD2 (6 bases). The germline V gene encodes CDR1 GTSNPN and CDR2 SVGIG (reference sequence). V lost 4 bases and J 7 bases, leaving 19 bases between the germline ends. The CDR3 has 14 residues. The DNA of the CDR3 is TGTGCCTGGACTGGCGGGATTAGCGTCGGGACCCAGTACTTC. Protein sequence: CAWTGGISVGTQYF.

J is TRBJ2-7 and V is TRBV5-4; tentative D call: TRBD1 (5 bases). CDR1 SGHNT and CDR2 YYREEE come from the germline V gene (reference sequence). V shed 2 bases and J shed 7 bases, with 13 bases lying between them. This CDR3 has 13 residues. Written as DNA, the CDR3 is TGTGCCAGCAGCTTAGACCCTAAGGGGGAGCAGTACTTC. Translating gives CASSLDPKGEQYF.

V and J are TRBV7-9 and TRBJ2-7; 8 bases map to TRBD1. V was clipped by 2 bases and J by 6 bases; unmatched bases: 3. The CDR3 spans 13 residues. Germline CDR1 reads SEHNR; CDR2 reads FQNEAQ (reference sequence). In DNA form, the CDR3 reads TGTGCCAGCAGCTTAAGTGGGACAGGCGAGCAGTACTTC. Residues: CASSLSGTGEQYF.

There are a few counts of this clone. The genes are TRBV5-1 and TRBJ1-1; D unresolved. CDR1 and CDR2 (germline): SGHRS, YFSETQ. Trimming stripped 1 base from V and 7 bases from J, with 14 bases between. The CDR3 totals 14 residues. The CDR3 DNA reads TGCGCCAGCAGCTTGAGATCGTATACTGGTGAAGCTTTCTTT. Protein: CASSLRSYTGEAFF.

V usage is TRBV15 and J usage is TRBJ2-1, with 7 bases aligning to TRBD1. The J segment lost 4 bases and the V segment lost 3 bases, leaving 3 bases of the junction unmatched. Per the germline V gene, CDR1 is LNHNV and CDR2 is YYDKDF (reference sequence). This CDR3 has 14 residues. Here the CDR3 DNA reads TGTGCCACCAGCAGTCGGGACAGATACAATGAGCAGTTCTTC. Translated: CATSSRDRYNEQFF.

This chain joins TRBV29-1 and TRBJ2-7; 8 bases are shared with TRBD1. This CDR3 has 11 residues. Trimming at V came to 1 base and at J to 12 bases, leaving 5 bases not matched to a gene. Per the germline V gene, CDR1 is SQVTM and CDR2 is ANQGSEA. CDR3 nucleotide sequence: TGCAGCGTTGAAGTTCGGACAGGGTGGTACTTC. It encodes CSVEVRTGWYF.

The genes are TRBV7-2 and TRBJ2-1; 9 bases are shared with TRBD2. Trimming removed 4 bases from V and 8 bases from J; junction bases left unmatched: 9. Germline-derived CDR1 and CDR2 are SGHTA and FQGNSA. CDR3 length: 15 residues. The CDR3: CASSSPASGTDEQFF. Here the CDR3 DNA reads TGTGCCAGCAGCTCCCCGGCTAGCGGGACAGATGAGCAGTTCTTC.

This clone was counted between two and nine times. CDR3 nucleotide sequence: TGTGCCAGCAGCTTGCGGGATTCACCCCTCCACTTT. Translation gives CASSLRDSPLHF. The chain carries TRBV5-6 and TRBJ1-6, with D unresolved. Trimming removed 1 base from V and 8 bases from J, with 4 bases in between. CDR3 size: 12 residues. Looked up from germline, CDR1 is SGHDT and CDR2 is YYEEEE. Full variable domain (outside the CDR3, taken from reference TRBV5-6 and TRBJ1-6): DAGVTQSPTHLIKTRGQQVTLRCSPKSGHDTVSWYQQALGQGPQFIFQYYEEEERQRGNFPDRFSGHQFPNYSSELNVNALLLGDSALYLCASSLRDSPLHFGNGTRLTVT.

The table lists this clone with a few counts. This chain connects TRBV7-9 to TRBJ2-7; a weak D match, TRBD1 (6 bases). CDR3 length: 14 residues. V shed 5 bases and J shed 6 bases, with 17 bases lying between them. The germline CDR1 and CDR2 sequences are SEHNR and FQNEAQ (reference sequence). The CDR3 DNA is TGTGCCAGCAGCAAGACAGGCGCAACCCTCGAGCAGTACTTC. This codes for CASSKTGATLEQYF.

CDR3 residues: CASAGSAYNEQFF. CDR3 coding DNA: TGTGCTAGTGCAGGTAGCGCCTACAATGAGCAGTTCTTC. The chain uses TRBV12-5 and TRBJ2-1; tentative D call: TRBD2 (5 bases). This CDR3 has 13 amino acids. V was clipped by 7 bases and J by 2 bases, with 9 bases between them. Germline CDR1 and CDR2: LGHNT and FRNRAP.

The table lists this clone with a few counts. The chain couples TRBV5-4 to TRBJ2-4, with D possibly matching TRBD2 (6 bases). Germline loops: CDR1 SGHNT, CDR2 YYREEE (reference sequence). Trimming cost V 7 bases and J 0 bases, with 11 bases left between them. This CDR3 has 14 residues. CDR3 coding DNA: TGTGCCAGCCACGGCGGGGTAGCCAAAAACATTCAGTACTTC. Translated: CASHGGVAKNIQYF.